The source of this T cell receptor (beta chain) is a study of a mutant IDH1 vaccine in newly diagnosed glioma. Study overall: The sex distribution of treated patients was approximately 62% male and approximately 40% female, with a mean age of 40.4 years.

Germline assignment: CDR1 MNHEY and CDR2 SVGAGI. The germline V and J ends were trimmed by 0 bases and 8 bases, with 13 bases remaining between them. CDR3 length: 14 amino acids. The repertoire was sequenced with immunoSEQ multiplex PCR; TCRdb's copy has only in-frame clones and lacks some. The sample records some 57,000 clones, over 75% being singletons. Stated time point: week 47, end of study. Every vaccine dose comprised 300 ug of mutant IDH1 20-mer peptide plus topical imiquimod. A word on this clone: Its antigen is as yet unknown.

The material was PBMCs, obtained from a glioma patient whose treatment included an IDH1 peptide vaccine. This chain connects TRBV6-5 to TRBJ1-2; D might be TRBD1 (5 bases). This receptor was identified in a woman aged 40 to 55 with glioma. Some clones in this sample may be carry-over from other donors' samples. The DNA for the CDR3 is TGTGCCAGCAGTTACTCGAGAGCAGGGCGCGGCTACACCTTC. This sequence encodes CASSYSRAGRGYTF.